This record covers a single TCR beta chain. Its target antigen remains unknown. No much larger clone exists at a distance of one base, and base qualities are not known. As encoded in the germline V gene, CDR1 is SGHNT while CDR2 is YENEEA. Reading from cysteine to phenylalanine, the CDR3 counts 14 amino acids. Only CDR3 DNA remains: 42 bases, in frame from the first base. Relative to germline, V is 5 bases shorter and J is 5 bases shorter, with 15 bases between their ends. This record comes from a study of T cells in localized non-small cell lung cancer (dated by TCRdb to 2019 to 2021). As for the study more broadly: The study analyzed T cell repertoires of 200 to 300 early-stage NSCLC patients, comparing tumors and uninvolved tumor-adjacent lungs. The mean age of the NSCLC patients was 60 to 85 years, with roughly 120 men and approximately 100 women. The cohort was made up of 200 to 250 treatment-naive NSCLC patients whose localized lung tumors had been resected. General findings and caveats noted by the study authors: Higher blood T cell density associated with longer overall survival, while higher adjacent-lung clonality associated with shorter survival. Because multi-region tumor sequencing was not done, intratumor heterogeneity could not be ruled out. The highest T cell clonality was observed in uninvolved tumor-adjacent lung, where clonality exceeded that of tumor, suggesting that antigenic responses were more focused in uninvolved tumor-adjacent lung. Because the study design was exploratory, TCR variables were selected using unadjusted p-values without false-discovery rate correction. A median of around 62 of the top 100 tumor clones turned up in the paired uninvolved adjacent lung, and roughly 28 of those clones also ranked among the top 100 of that same adjacent lung.

The immunoSEQ Assay was used to sequence TCR beta CDR3 regions from DNA. As for the original processing: To compute T cell density, TCR beta template counts were normalized to usable DNA, which was estimated by amplifying housekeeping genes. Richness was estimated with the preseqR package, extrapolating to 400,000 templates for PBMC samples and 120,000 templates for tissue samples. Clonality was defined as one minus Pielou's evenness. Tissue-enriched TCRs were identified through differential abundance testing performed on productive amino-acid clonotypes, with a minimum total count of 5 and an alpha of 0.1. The Jaccard Index and the Morisita Overlap Index were used to measure how much the repertoires overlapped between compartments. GLIPH grouped TCR beta CDR3s together with public tetramer-defined viral CDR3s, and a viral motif had to include at least three viral sequences and also show V-gene enrichment. The source is immuneACCESS, and TCRdb retained only in-frame sequences with V and J called. Part of the clones is not carried over; for the studies checked, unresolved V genes explain less than half of this, and the remainder is unexplained. V, J and clone size were drawn from that table, and D and trimming were deduced from the DNA. The table for this sample lists approximately 7,400 clones; more than 20% of them were counted only once. The ten largest account for roughly 3.9% of the sample.

At diagnosis, tumor, uninvolved tumor-adjacent lung and peripheral blood were collected and then preserved as a mix of FFPE and fresh-frozen material. The chain links TRBV11-3 with TRBJ2-5, with a weak D call of TRBD2 (6 bases match). This sequence was found in a man aged 40 to 70 with stage III squamous cell lung carcinoma. Sequenced material: lung tumor tissue, taken before any cancer treatment. Here the CDR3 is given as CASSPSGGVETQYF. The nucleotide sequence is TGTGCCAGCAGCCCGTCCGGGGGTGTGGAGACCCAGTACTTC.